This TCR beta chain was captured by sequencing in a study of shared clonotypes between healthy human individuals. Losses at the gene ends were 2 bases for V and 7 bases for J; bases not matched to a gene: 6. The length of the CDR3 is 13 residues. Looked up from germline, CDR1 is GTSNPN and CDR2 is SVGIG (reference sequence). This clone was seen more than once but under ten times. Its cognate antigen is unknown. Splitting of each subset's genomic DNA was done evenly across several immunoSEQ plates. The protocol was immunoSEQ multiplex PCR, while the TCRdb copy is restricted to in-frame clones and leaves out a portion. The top ten clones hold under 2% of a sample with 780,000 or so clones, 72% of them seen once. Findings and limits, study-wide: About 5% of naive CD4 clonotypes were common to several donors. Researchers found naive subsets generally carried larger estimated richness than memory subsets.

J is TRBJ2-3 and V is TRBV30; TRBD1 agrees at 7 bases. The receptor comes from a woman aged 25 to 39 in good health. Sample: memory CD4+ T cells sorted from blood. Subset meaning: CD45RA-negative fraction. CDR3 protein: CAWSTGDVNTQYF. The CDR3 nucleotides read TGTGCCTGGAGTACAGGGGATGTAAATACGCAGTATTTT.